The 21 T cell receptor beta chains reported below all come from one sample, sequenced in a study of OX40 agonist ivuxolimab in advanced cancers. TCRdb keeps only in-frame clones here, not all; method: immunoSEQ multiplex PCR. The sample gives tens of thousands of clones, 70% to 90% of which show up once; around 10% is in the top ten. The input for sequencing was CD4+ or CD8+ T cells sorted from blood, taken in a trial of the OX40 agonist ivuxolimab. These receptors all come from an adult with an advanced solid tumor such as melanoma, head and neck, liver or kidney cancer.

This clone appeared a single time. The gene calls are TRBV6-1 and TRBJ2-1, with D tentatively TRBD2 (6 bases). The CDR3 totals 17 residues. Germline-derived CDR1 and CDR2 are MNHNS and SASEGT. V lost 3 bases and J 3 bases, leaving 18 bases between the germline ends. The CDR3 protein is CASSDKTLALLYNEQFF. The DNA for the CDR3 is TGTGCCAGCAGTGATAAAACTCTAGCGCTTCTCTACAATGAGCAGTTCTTC.

The gene calls are TRBV29-1 and TRBJ2-7; D uncertain. The CDR3 covers 11 residues. Germline V lookup: CDR1 SQVTM, CDR2 ANQGSEA. Trimming shortened V by 5 bases and J by 4 bases, and 9 bases separated the two germline ends. The DNA of the CDR3 is TGCAGCGTTCAAGCCCAATACGAGCAGTACTTC. Translated, it gives CSVQAQYEQYF.

This sequence joins TRBV7-8 and TRBJ1-1; D gene uncertain. Germline loops: CDR1 SGHVS, CDR2 FQNEAQ. V lost 1 base to trimming and J lost 4 bases, with 7 bases between them. There are 13 residues in the CDR3. The CDR3 DNA reads TGTGCCAGCAGCTTAGGCGTTGGCACTGAAGCTTTCTTT. This codes for CASSLGVGTEAFF.

This clone has a single count. V and J are TRBV6-5 and TRBJ2-7; no clear D gene. Looked up from germline, CDR1 is MNHEY and CDR2 is SVGAGI. The CDR3 totals 13 residues. V lost 2 bases to trimming and J lost 7 bases, with 12 bases between them. The CDR3: CASSYGILREQYF. CDR3 bases: TGTGCCAGCAGTTACGGGATTCTGAGGGAGCAGTACTTC.

This clone was observed a single time. This sequence joins TRBV11-2 and TRBJ1-5; D may be TRBD1 (6 bases). Per germline, CDR1 SGHAT and CDR2 FQNNGV. Trimming stripped 1 base from V and 7 bases from J, with 11 bases between. This CDR3 is 14 amino acids long. CDR3 loop: CASSLAQGRQPQHF. CDR3 DNA sequence: TGTGCCAGCAGCTTAGCACAGGGCCGGCAGCCCCAGCATTTT.

The rearrangement links TRBV7-6 to TRBJ2-5; no clear D gene. Germline CDR1 and CDR2: SGHVS and FNYEAQ. V lost 3 bases to trimming and J lost 9 bases, with 8 bases between them. The length of the CDR3 is 11 residues. The CDR3 region is CASSLGGAQYF. The CDR3 coding sequence is TGTGCCAGCAGCTTGGGTGGTGCCCAGTACTTC.

This clone was observed a single time. The chain combines TRBV7-6 with TRBJ2-1; D unclear. The CDR3 runs 12 residues. V was shortened by 1 base and J by 3 bases, with 1 base between the two germline ends. Germline CDR1 SGHVS, CDR2 FNYEAQ. The CDR3 DNA follows: TGTGCCAGCAGCTTAGGCTACAATGAGCAGTTCTTC. Its translation: CASSLGYNEQFF.

The genes are TRBV5-4 and TRBJ2-3; no firm D call. The CDR3 consists of 15 residues. V was clipped by 5 bases and J by 2 bases, with 15 bases between them. Germline V lookup: CDR1 SGHNT, CDR2 YYREEE (reference sequence). The DNA for the CDR3 is TGTGCCAGCAGTACCTATTGGACCTCCACAGATACGCAGTATTTT. It codes for CASSTYWTSTDTQYF.

The J gene is TRBJ2-5, the V gene TRBV4-1; 7 bases are shared with TRBD1. This CDR3 is built from 14 residues. J was trimmed by 4 bases and V by 2 bases; bases with no gene match: 4. In germline, CDR1 is MGHRA, CDR2 YSYEKL. CDR3 sequence reads: CASSQPGTVETQYF. The DNA for the CDR3 is TGCGCCAGCAGCCAACCCGGGACAGTAGAGACCCAGTACTTC.

The chain is built from TRBV7-9 and TRBJ1-5; 7 bases align to TRBD1. The CDR3 consists of 13 residues. Losses at the gene ends were 5 bases for V and 6 bases for J; bases not matched to a gene: 4. Germline CDR1 SEHNR, CDR2 FQNEAQ (reference sequence). The CDR3 bases are TGTGCCAGCAGCCTCGGACAGGCTCAGCCCCAGCATTTT. Its protein product is CASSLGQAQPQHF.

There are a few counts of this clone. The CDR3 coding sequence is TGTGCCAGCAGCCACCGCATGACCCGACTAGCGGGAGAGGGCACAGATACGCAGTATTTT. Translating gives CASSHRMTRLAGEGTDTQYF. This chain connects TRBV7-6 to TRBJ2-3; 12 nucleotides line up with TRBD2. The germline V gene has CDR1 SGHVS and CDR2 FNYEAQ. With 5 bases clipped from V and 1 base from J, the junction kept 16 bases outside the gene matches. The CDR3 runs 20 residues.

The genes are TRBV9 and TRBJ1-2, with a possible D match to TRBD1 (5 bases). The CDR3 sequence is 13 residues long. Trimming took 3 bases from V and 12 from J, leaving 18 bases between them. CDR1 is SGDLS, CDR2 YYNGEE, per germline. This CDR3 reads CASSEDGAQGNTF. For the CDR3, the DNA is TGTGCCAGCAGCGAGGACGGGGCCCAGGGTAACACCTTC.

The genes are TRBV27 and TRBJ2-7; 9 positions match TRBD1. V shed 5 bases, J shed 5 bases, and the junction held 7 bases outside the gene matches. The germline gives CDR1 MNHEY, CDR2 SMNVEV (reference sequence). The CDR3 is 14 amino acids. The CDR3 sequence is CASSPIDRGDEQYV. Here the CDR3 DNA reads TGTGCCAGCAGTCCTATCGACAGGGGGGACGAGCAGTACGTC.

Within the sample, this clone is medium-sized. The rearrangement uses TRBV5-5 and TRBJ1-4; TRBD1 matches at 7 bases. With V trimmed by 3 bases and J by 6 bases, 5 bases remained unmatched. The CDR3 covers 14 residues. Germline CDR1 is SGHKS and CDR2 is YYEKEE (reference sequence). CDR3 region: CASSSGTEYEKLFF. The DNA for the CDR3 is TGTGCCAGCAGCTCCGGGACAGAATATGAAAAACTGTTTTTT.

The chain has TRBV27 and TRBJ2-6, with D unresolved. Germline lookup yields CDR1 MNHEY and CDR2 SMNVEV (reference sequence). The V gene lost 4 bases and the J gene lost 4 bases, with 8 bases spanning the gap. The CDR3 totals 14 residues. The CDR3 sequence is CASSWVGGANVLTF. As DNA, the CDR3 is TGTGCCAGCAGTTGGGTAGGAGGGGCCAACGTCCTGACTTTC.

The chain recombines TRBV7-9 with TRBJ2-1, with 8 bases matching TRBD2. V was pared by 2 bases and J by 0 bases, with 9 bases of the junction left unmatched. From germline, CDR1 is SEHNR and CDR2 FQNEAQ (reference sequence). CDR3 length equals 18 residues. Here the CDR3 DNA reads TGTGCCAGCAGCTTATGGCGGGGGGCCGTGAGCTCCTACAATGAGCAGTTCTTC. This gives the protein CASSLWRGAVSSYNEQFF.

As regards this clone: At the DNA level, this CDR3 is encoded by other sequences in the same sample as well. The chain has TRBV29-1 and TRBJ2-7, with 9 nucleotides matching TRBD2. The junction had 5 bases not matched to a gene; V was cut back by 4 bases and J by 4 bases. This CDR3 is 13 amino acids long. Germline lookup yields CDR1 SQVTM and CDR2 ANQGSEA. The CDR3: CSVARTSAYEQYF. DNA of the CDR3: TGCAGCGTTGCCAGGACTAGCGCATACGAGCAGTACTTC.

The V call is TRBV10-1, the J call TRBJ2-2; D gene ambiguous. Trimming took 0 bases from V and 9 from J, leaving 5 bases between them. The CDR3 is made up of 12 amino acids. Germline V gene data show CDR1 as WNHNN and CDR2 as SYGVQD (reference sequence). The CDR3 loop is CASSESTRELFF. The CDR3 nucleotides read TGCGCCAGCAGTGAGTCGACTCGGGAGCTGTTTTTT.

Here the CDR3 DNA reads TGCGCCAGCAGCTTGACAGGGTCGAACAATGAGCAGTTCTTC. Its protein is CASSLTGSNNEQFF. The V and J genes are TRBV5-1 and TRBJ2-1; possibly TRBD1 for D (6 bases). The V gene lost 1 base and the J gene lost 5 bases, with 10 bases spanning the gap. This CDR3 has 14 amino acids. Germline V gene sequence: CDR1 SGHRS, CDR2 YFSETQ.

The chain combines TRBV7-2 with TRBJ2-1, with D possibly matching TRBD2 (6 bases). Germline values: CDR1 SGHTA, CDR2 FQGNSA. Trimming left V 3 bases short and J 4 bases short, with 13 bases between. The CDR3 is made up of 15 amino acids. CDR3 nucleotide sequence: TGTGCCAGCAGCTTCGGGGGAGGCTGGTACAATGAGCAGTTCTTC. Protein: CASSFGGGWYNEQFF.

This clone occurred a few times. This rearrangement joins TRBV7-9 to TRBJ2-7; 10 bases are shared with TRBD1. Germline V CDR1 and CDR2: SEHNR, FQNEAQ (reference sequence). The J segment lost 1 base and the V segment lost 5 bases, leaving 5 bases of the junction unmatched. The CDR3 spans 15 residues. The CDR3 nucleotides read TGTGCCAGCAGCGAAGGGACAGGGGATTCCTACGAGCAGTACTTC. The encoded protein is CASSEGTGDSYEQYF.